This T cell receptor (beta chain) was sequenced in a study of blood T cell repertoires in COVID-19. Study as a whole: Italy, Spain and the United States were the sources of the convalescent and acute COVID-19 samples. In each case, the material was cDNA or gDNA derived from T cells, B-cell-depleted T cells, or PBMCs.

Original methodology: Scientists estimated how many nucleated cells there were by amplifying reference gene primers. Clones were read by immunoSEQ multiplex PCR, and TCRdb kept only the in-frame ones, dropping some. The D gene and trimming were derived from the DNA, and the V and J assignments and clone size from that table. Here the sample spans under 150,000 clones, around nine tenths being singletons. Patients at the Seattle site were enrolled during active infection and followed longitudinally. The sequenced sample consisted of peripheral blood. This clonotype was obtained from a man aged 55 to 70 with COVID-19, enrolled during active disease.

The CDR3 protein is CASSSRAGLVEQFF. CDR3 in DNA: TGTGCCAGCAGTTCGAGGGCCGGACTGGTTGAGCAGTTCTTC. The V gene is TRBV27, the J gene TRBJ2-1, with D perhaps matching TRBD2 (5 bases). CDR1 is MNHEY, CDR2 SMNVEV, per germline (reference sequence). The ends were cut back, 4 bases at V and 9 bases at J, with 16 bases in the middle. The CDR3 sequence is 14 residues long.